These T cell receptor beta chains were read from a single sample in a study of CD8 T cells in ankylosing spondylitis. TCRdb reanalysed the 5' RACE reads using MiXCR and keeps one entry per CDR3 protein. This sample carries fewer than 250,000 distinct CDR3 sequences, around 25% of them seen once, and the ten largest clones take approximately 6.6%. Input material: blood, either unsorted or a sorted T cell fraction (not recorded which). The receptors derive from a male donor with ankylosing spondylitis or in good health (not recorded which). The CDR3 runs from the conserved cysteine through the conserved F or W. D genes are given only for firm matches.

TRBJ2-5 TRBV20-1 . CSASKPGEETQYF
TRBJ2-1 TRBV25-1 TRBD1 CASRQGVSSYNEQFF
TRBJ2-1 TRBV4-1 TRBD2 CASSLKTSGDFNEQFF
TRBJ2-5 TRBV18 TRBD1 CASSPRRTGIRETQYF
TRBJ1-6 TRBV27 . CASSSEAAAYSPLHF
TRBJ2-1 TRBV28 TRBD2 CASTLGPSGSTVEQFF
TRBJ1-6 TRBV6-5 TRBD1 CASSYGTGFASPLHF
TRBJ2-6 TRBV5-1 . CASRSTGANVLTF
TRBJ2-7 TRBV10-3 TRBD2 CANSRTSGKTYEQYF
TRBJ2-7 TRBV20-1 . CSAPSGYEQYF
TRBJ2-1 TRBV15 TRBD2 CATSRDRSGRSYNEQFF
TRBJ2-1 TRBV20-1 . CSAKISGSSYNEQFF
TRBJ2-5 TRBV5-1 . CASSFGTKQETQYF
TRBJ2-1 TRBV20-1 . CSARDLRAGSSYNEQFF